This TCR beta chain comes out of a study of T cells in Graves' hyperthyroidism and ophthalmopathy. General study results and limits: A model of 13 V-J pairs discriminated ophthalmopathy from stable hyperthyroidism.

The investigators amplified TCR beta CDR3 regions from RNA transcripts. The HTBI primer set was used in a first-round RT-PCR of the TCR CDR3. In TCRdb, the multiplex PCR reads were re-called with MiXCR into one record per CDR3 protein. The table shows hundreds of thousands of distinct CDR3 sequences, with approximately 15% occurring only once. This clonotype was recorded many times. The antigen is undetermined. Exclusion of a patient resulted from uncontrolled infection, other autoimmune disease, pregnancy or lactation. Isolation of PBMCs was performed on 10 ml fresh peripheral blood. V lost 6 bases and J lost 2; bases outside the gene matches: 5. The CDR3 consists of 14 residues. Germline V gene lookup returns CDR1 SGHTA and CDR2 FQGNSA.

Material: blood. The sequence came from a woman between 45 and 60 years old with Graves' ophthalmopathy. The chain combines TRBV7-2 with TRBJ2-3; 7 bases map to TRBD1. The CDR3 protein is CASRPDRYTDTQYF. The CDR3, as DNA: TGTGCCAGCAGACCGGACAGGTACACAGATACGCAGTATTTT.